This T cell receptor (beta chain) is drawn from a study of control samples from healthy donors and cancer patients. This table comes from immunoSEQ multiplex PCR, and its TCRdb copy is limited to in-frame clones, with some not included. The sample has 100,000 to 150,000 clones; more than 85% are singletons. V lost 5 bases and J 5 bases, leaving 13 bases between the germline ends. This CDR3 has 13 amino acids. CDR1 and CDR2 (germline): SGHRS, YFSETQ. This clonotype originated in a man aged 50-59 years with head and neck cancer. The sample was PBMCs. The genes are TRBV5-1 and TRBJ1-1; D not certain. DNA of the CDR3: TGCGCCAGCAGTTTTGGGTCGAGAACTGAAGCTTTCTTT. Its protein product is CASSFGSRTEAFF.